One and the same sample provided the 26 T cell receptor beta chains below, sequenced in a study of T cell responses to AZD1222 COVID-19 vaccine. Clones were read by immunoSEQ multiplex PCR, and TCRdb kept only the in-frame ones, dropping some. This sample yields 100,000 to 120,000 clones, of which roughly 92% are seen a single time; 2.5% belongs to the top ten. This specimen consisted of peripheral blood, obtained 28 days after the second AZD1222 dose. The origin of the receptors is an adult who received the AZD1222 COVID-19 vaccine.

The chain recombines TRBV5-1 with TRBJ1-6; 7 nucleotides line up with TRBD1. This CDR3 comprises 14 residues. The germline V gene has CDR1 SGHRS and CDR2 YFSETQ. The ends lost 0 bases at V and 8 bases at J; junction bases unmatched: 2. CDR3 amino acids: CASSLGDRDSPLHF. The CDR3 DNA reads TGCGCCAGCAGCTTGGGAGACAGGGATTCACCCCTCCACTTT.

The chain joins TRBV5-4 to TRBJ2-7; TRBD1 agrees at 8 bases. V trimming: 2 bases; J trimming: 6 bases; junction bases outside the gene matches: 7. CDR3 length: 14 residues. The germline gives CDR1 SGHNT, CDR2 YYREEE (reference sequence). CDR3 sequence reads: CASSFQRQGTEQYF. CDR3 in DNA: TGTGCCAGCAGCTTTCAGCGACAGGGGACCGAGCAGTACTTC.

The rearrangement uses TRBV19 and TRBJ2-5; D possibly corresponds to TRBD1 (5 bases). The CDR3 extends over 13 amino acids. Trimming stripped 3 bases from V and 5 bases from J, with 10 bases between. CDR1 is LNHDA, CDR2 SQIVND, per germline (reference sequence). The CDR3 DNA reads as TGTGCCAGTAGTATGGGAAGGGGCGAGACCCAGTACTTC. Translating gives CASSMGRGETQYF.

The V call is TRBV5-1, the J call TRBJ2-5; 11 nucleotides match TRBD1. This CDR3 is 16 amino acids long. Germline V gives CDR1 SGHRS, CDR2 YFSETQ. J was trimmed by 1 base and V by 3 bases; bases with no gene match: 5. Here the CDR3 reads CASSWGGTGGQETQYF. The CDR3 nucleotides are TGCGCCAGCAGCTGGGGTGGGACAGGGGGCCAAGAGACCCAGTACTTC.

In nucleotides, the CDR3 is TGTGCCAGCAGCCTATACACAGATACGCAGTATTTT. Translated: CASSLYTDTQYF. The V and J genes are TRBV7-8 and TRBJ2-3, with D hard to call. V gave up 5 bases and J gave up 2 bases, with 5 bases separating them. The CDR3 consists of 12 residues. Germline values: CDR1 SGHVS, CDR2 FQNEAQ.

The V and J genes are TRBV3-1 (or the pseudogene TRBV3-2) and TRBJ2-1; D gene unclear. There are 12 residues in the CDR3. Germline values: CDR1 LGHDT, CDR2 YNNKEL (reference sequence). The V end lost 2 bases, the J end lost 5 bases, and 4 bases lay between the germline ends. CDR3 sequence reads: CASSQRDNEQFF. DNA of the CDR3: TGTGCCAGCAGCCAAAGAGACAATGAGCAGTTCTTC.

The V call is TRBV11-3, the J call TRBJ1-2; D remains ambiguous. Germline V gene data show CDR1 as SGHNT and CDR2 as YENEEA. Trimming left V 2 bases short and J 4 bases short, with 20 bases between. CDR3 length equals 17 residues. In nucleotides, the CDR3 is TGTGCCAGCAGCTTATCCCACCCATGGGTACGAGGCTATGGCTACACCTTC. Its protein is CASSLSHPWVRGYGYTF.

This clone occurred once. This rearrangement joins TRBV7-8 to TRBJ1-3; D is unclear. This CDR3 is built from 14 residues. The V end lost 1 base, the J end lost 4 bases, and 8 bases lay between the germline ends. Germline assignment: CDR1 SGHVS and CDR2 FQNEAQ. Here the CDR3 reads CASSLGPPGNTIYF. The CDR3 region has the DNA TGTGCCAGCAGCTTAGGGCCCCCGGGAAACACCATATATTTT.

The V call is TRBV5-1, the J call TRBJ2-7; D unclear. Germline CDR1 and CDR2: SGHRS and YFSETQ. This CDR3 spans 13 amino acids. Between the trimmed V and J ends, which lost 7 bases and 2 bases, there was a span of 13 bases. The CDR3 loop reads CASSPQVAYEQYF. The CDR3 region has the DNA TGCGCCAGCTCACCGCAGGTTGCCTACGAGCAGTACTTC.

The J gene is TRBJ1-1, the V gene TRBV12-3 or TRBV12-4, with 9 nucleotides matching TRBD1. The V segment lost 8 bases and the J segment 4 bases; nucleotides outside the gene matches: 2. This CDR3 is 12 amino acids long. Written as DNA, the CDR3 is TGTGCCAGCGGGGACAGGGTCACTGAAGCTTTCTTT. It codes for CASGDRVTEAFF.

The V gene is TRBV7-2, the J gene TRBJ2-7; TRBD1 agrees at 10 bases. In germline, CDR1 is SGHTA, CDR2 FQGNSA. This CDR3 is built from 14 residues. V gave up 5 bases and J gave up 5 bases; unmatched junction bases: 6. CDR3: CASSARQGANEQYF. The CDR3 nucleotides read TGTGCCAGCAGCGCACGACAGGGGGCGAACGAGCAGTACTTC.

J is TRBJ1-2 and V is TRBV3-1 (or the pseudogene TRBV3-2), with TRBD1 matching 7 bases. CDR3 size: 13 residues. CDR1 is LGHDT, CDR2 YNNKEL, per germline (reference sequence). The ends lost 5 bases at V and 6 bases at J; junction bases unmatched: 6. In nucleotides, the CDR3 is TGTGCCAGCAGCGTTGGGACAGAAGATGGCTACACCTTC. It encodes CASSVGTEDGYTF.

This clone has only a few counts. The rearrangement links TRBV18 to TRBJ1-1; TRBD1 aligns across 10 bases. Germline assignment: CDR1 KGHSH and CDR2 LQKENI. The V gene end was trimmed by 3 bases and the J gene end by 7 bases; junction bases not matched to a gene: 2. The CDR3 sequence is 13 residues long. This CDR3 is CASSPGQGGEAFF. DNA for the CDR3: TGTGCCAGCTCACCCGGACAGGGGGGTGAAGCTTTCTTT.

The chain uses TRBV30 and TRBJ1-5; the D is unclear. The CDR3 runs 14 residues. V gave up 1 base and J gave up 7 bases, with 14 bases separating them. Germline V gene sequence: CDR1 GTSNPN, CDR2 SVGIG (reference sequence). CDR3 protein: CAWSENLPRQPQHF. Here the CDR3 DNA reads TGTGCCTGGAGTGAAAACCTCCCCCGACAGCCCCAGCATTTT. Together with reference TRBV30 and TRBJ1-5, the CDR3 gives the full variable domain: SQTIHQWPATLVQPVGSPLSLECTVEGTSNPNLYWYRQAAGRGLQLLFYSVGIGQISSEVPQNLSASRPQDRQFILSSKKLLLSDSGFYLCAWSENLPRQPQHFGDGTRLSIL.

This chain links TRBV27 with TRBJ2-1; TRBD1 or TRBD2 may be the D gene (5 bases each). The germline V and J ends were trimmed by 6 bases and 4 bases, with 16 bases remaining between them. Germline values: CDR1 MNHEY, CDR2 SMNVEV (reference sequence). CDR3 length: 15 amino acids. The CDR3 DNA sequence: TGTGCCAGCAGCCTGGGCAGGGCGGGTTACAATGAGCAGTTCTTC. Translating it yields CASSLGRAGYNEQFF.

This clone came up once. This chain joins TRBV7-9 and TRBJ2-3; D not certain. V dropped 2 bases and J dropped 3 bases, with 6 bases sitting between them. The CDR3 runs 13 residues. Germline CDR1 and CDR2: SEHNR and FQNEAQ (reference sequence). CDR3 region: CASSLLGTDTQYF. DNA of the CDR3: TGTGCCAGCAGCTTACTTGGTACAGATACGCAGTATTTT.

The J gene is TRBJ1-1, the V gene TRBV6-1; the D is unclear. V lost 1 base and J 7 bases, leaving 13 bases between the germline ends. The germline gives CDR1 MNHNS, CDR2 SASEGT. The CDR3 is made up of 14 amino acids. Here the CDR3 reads CASSEVWRGHEAFF. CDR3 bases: TGTGCCAGCAGTGAAGTTTGGCGGGGTCATGAAGCTTTCTTT.

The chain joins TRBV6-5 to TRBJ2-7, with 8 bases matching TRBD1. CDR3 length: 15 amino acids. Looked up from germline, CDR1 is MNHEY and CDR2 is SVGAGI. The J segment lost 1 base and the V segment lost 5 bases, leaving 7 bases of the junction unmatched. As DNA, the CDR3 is TGTGCCAGCAGTAGCGACAGGGGAGGTTCCTACGAGCAGTACTTC. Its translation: CASSSDRGGSYEQYF.

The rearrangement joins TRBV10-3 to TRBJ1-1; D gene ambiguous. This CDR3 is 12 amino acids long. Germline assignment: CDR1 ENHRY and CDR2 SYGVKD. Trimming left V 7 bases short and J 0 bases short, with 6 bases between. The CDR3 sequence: CAIKSMNTEAFF. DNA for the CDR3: TGTGCCATCAAGAGTATGAACACTGAAGCTTTCTTT.

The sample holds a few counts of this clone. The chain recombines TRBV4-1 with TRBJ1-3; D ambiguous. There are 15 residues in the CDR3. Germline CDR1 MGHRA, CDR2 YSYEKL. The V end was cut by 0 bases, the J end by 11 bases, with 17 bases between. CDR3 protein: CASSQEAEQSLPIYF. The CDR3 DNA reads TGCGCCAGCAGCCAAGAAGCTGAACAGAGTCTCCCCATATATTTT.

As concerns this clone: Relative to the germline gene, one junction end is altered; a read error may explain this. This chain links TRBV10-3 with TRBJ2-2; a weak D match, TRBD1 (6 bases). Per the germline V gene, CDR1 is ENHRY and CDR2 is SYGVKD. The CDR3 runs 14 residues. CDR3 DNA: TGTGCCATCAGTGAGTCCGGGGACACCCGGGAGCTGTTTTTT. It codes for CAISESGDTRELFF.

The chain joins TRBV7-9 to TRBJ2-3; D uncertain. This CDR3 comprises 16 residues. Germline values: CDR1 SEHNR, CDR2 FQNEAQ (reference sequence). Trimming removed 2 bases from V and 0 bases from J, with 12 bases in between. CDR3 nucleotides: TGTGCCAGCAGCTTAAGTCCGGGTACTAGCACAGATACGCAGTATTTT. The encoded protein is CASSLSPGTSTDTQYF.

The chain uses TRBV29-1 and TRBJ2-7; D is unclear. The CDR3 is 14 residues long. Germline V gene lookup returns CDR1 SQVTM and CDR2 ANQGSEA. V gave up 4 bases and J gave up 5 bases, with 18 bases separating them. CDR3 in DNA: TGCAGCGTTGCCCGTCGGGCCGACTCAGACGAGCAGTACTTC. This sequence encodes CSVARRADSDEQYF.

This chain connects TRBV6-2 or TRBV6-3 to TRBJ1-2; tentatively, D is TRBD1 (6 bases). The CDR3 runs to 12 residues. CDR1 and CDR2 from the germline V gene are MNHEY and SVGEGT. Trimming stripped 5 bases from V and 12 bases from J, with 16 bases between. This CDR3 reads CASSQTGDTDTF. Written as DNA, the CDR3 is TGTGCCAGCAGTCAGACGGGGGACACAGACACCTTC.

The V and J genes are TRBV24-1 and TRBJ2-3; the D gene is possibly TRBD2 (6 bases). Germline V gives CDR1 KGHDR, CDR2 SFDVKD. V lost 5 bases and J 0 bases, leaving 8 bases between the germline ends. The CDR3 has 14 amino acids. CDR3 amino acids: CATSGTTSTDTQYF. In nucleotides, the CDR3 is TGTGCCACCAGTGGGACTACGAGCACAGATACGCAGTATTTT.

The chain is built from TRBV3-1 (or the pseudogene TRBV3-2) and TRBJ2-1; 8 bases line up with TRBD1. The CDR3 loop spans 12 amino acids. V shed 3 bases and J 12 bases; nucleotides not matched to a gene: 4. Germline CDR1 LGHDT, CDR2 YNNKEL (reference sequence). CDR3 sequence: CASSQAGGRQFF. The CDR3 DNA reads TGTGCCAGCAGCCAGGCAGGGGGCCGGCAGTTCTTC.